The clone carrying this TCR beta chain has only a few counts. As yet, its antigen is unknown. These data belong to a study of identical twins. Study observations and caveats: Models predicted less out-of-frame TCR alpha sharing in monozygotic twins than was found. Sequences that were beta out-of-frame showed weaker excess twin sharing.

TCRdb used MiXCR to reprocess the 5' RACE reads, holding one entry per CDR3 protein. In the table there are 150,000 or so distinct CDR3 sequences, around 3.4% of which are singletons. This receptor was identified in a man aged 18 to 29 in good health. Specimen: memory T cells sorted from blood.

The CDR3 loop reads CASSLGRRTYSYNEQFF. CDR3 DNA sequence: TGTGCCAGCAGCTTAGGACGCAGGACCTACTCCTACAATGAGCAGTTCTTC. The J gene is TRBJ2-1, the V gene TRBV11-3; D remains unclear. This CDR3 contains 17 residues. Trimming took 1 base from V and 0 from J, leaving 13 bases between them. The germline CDR1 and CDR2 sequences are SGHNT and YENEEA.